Listed below are T cell receptor beta chains from one sample, sequenced in a study of T cells in Graves' hyperthyroidism and ophthalmopathy. From the multiplex PCR reads, TCRdb called clonotypes with MiXCR, one entry per CDR3 protein. The data show around 600,000 distinct CDR3 sequences, 13% to 15% seen once. Sequenced material: blood. Source of these receptors: a woman aged 45 to 65 with Graves' ophthalmopathy. Both conserved end residues are part of each CDR3. The order of the fields is D gene, V gene, clone size, J gene, CDR3 protein, CDR3 DNA. A D gene is named only where the DNA matches it firmly. Clone sizes are given selectively: once, few, many, or a class where the clone is expanded.

TRBD2	TRBV11-1	many	TRBJ2-3	CASSFSGASTDTQYF	TGTGCCAGCAGCTTTAGCGGGGCAAGCACAGATACGCAGTATTTT
TRBD2	TRBV20-1	once	TRBJ2-1	CSASRTSGSNEQFF	TGCAGTGCGAGCAGGACTAGCGGGAGTAATGAGCAGTTCTTC
NA	TRBV18	many	TRBJ2-7	CASSLSGVLTYEQYF	TGTGCCAGCTCACTATCAGGGGTTTTGACCTACGAGCAGTACTTC
NA	TRBV7-2	many	TRBJ2-1	CASSLFSPREQFF	TGTGCCAGCAGCTTATTTAGCCCACGCGAGCAGTTCTTC
NA	TRBV29-1	NA	TRBJ1-4	CSANQGDGEKLFF	TGCAGCGCCAACCAGGGTGACGGCGAAAAACTGTTTTTT
NA	TRBV3-1	many	TRBJ2-5	CASTPASRETQYF	TGTGCCAGCACCCCGGCTAGCCGGGAGACCCAGTACTTC
NA	TRBV29-1	NA	TRBJ1-2	CSVEGFGGGYTF	TGCAGCGTTGAAGGGTTTGGGGGAGGCTACACCTTC
NA	TRBV7-2	few	TRBJ2-3	CASSTTSDTQYF	TGTGCCAGCAGCACCACATCAGATACGCAGTATTTT
TRBD1	TRBV19	NA	TRBJ1-1	CASRGDRRNTEAFF	TGTGCCAGTAGGGGGGACAGGAGGAACACTGAAGCTTTCTTT
NA	TRBV19	NA	TRBJ2-7	CASRVGYEQYF	TGTGCCAGTAGGGTGGGTTACGAGCAGTACTTC
NA	TRBV5-1	many	TRBJ1-1	CASSPRTAGNTEAFF	TGCGCCAGCAGCCCCCGGACAGCCGGGAACACTGAAGCTTTCTTT
TRBD2	TRBV6-1	many	TRBJ2-5	CASSPPSLAGQETQYF	TGTGCCAGCAGCCCCCCTTCCCTAGCGGGACAAGAGACCCAGTACTTC
TRBD2	TRBV12-3/TRBV12-4	many	TRBJ2-7	CASSLVWGGVTSGSYEQYF	TGTGCCAGCAGTTTAGTTTGGGGGGGGGTGACTAGCGGCTCCTACGAGCAGTACTTC
NA	TRBV7-9	NA	TRBJ1-1	CASSPYTGTFMNTEAFF	TGTGCCAGCAGCCCGTATACCGGGACATTCATGAACACTGAAGCTTTCTTT
TRBD1	TRBV18	many	TRBJ2-7	CASHGDSRYEQYF	TGTGCCAGCCACGGGGACAGCAGATACGAGCAGTACTTC
NA	TRBV6-1	NA	TRBJ2-7	CASSEGAVNYEQYF	TGTGCCAGCAGTGAAGGGGCGGTCAACTACGAGCAGTACTTC
NA	TRBV9	few	TRBJ2-1	CASGAVYGNEQFF	TGTGCCAGCGGGGCGGTCTACGGCAATGAGCAGTTCTTC
NA	TRBV7-2	many	TRBJ2-3	CASSYGRVTDTQYF	TGTGCCAGCAGCTATGGGCGAGTCACAGATACGCAGTATTTT
TRBD2	TRBV28	many	TRBJ2-7	CASSLVTSGRNSYEQYF	TGTGCCAGCAGTTTGGTGACTAGCGGGAGGAACTCCTACGAGCAGTACTTC
TRBD2	TRBV20-1	NA	TRBJ2-4	CSARDAGGGAVVKAKNIQYF	TGCAGTGCTAGAGATGCGGGGGGGGGGGCTGTTGTGAAAGCCAAAAACATTCAGTACTTC
NA	TRBV10-2	NA	TRBJ2-5	CASLGAQNQYF	TGCGCCAGCCTAGGGGCCCAAAACCAGTACTTC
TRBD2	TRBV12-3/TRBV12-4	NA	TRBJ2-3	CASSPPGLAGPDTQYF	TGTGCCAGCAGCCCACCGGGACTAGCGGGACCAGATACGCAGTATTTT